These 23 T cell receptor beta chains share one sample of origin, sequenced in a study of read filtering for tumor transcriptome and immune sequencing. From around 0.4 ug of RNA, a library with molecular barcoded alpha/delta and beta/gamma adaptors was made. TCRdb recomputed calls from the reads with MiXCR, one row per CDR3 protein. The data contain about 40,000 distinct CDR3 sequences, approximately 10% of them seen just once; the ten biggest clones take up about 30%. Sequences were obtained from a population of CD138-negative cells sorted from bone marrow. These receptors all stem from a donor at least 40 years old with multiple myeloma.

This clonotype was observed many times. The chain recombines TRBV20-1 with TRBJ2-2; D is perhaps TRBD2 (5 bases). The CDR3 consists of 12 residues. V was trimmed by 6 bases and J by 4 bases, leaving 9 bases between them. Germline V gives CDR1 DFQATT, CDR2 SNEGSKA (reference sequence). CDR3 loop: CSAETTTGELFF. The CDR3 DNA is TGCAGTGCCGAGACTACCACCGGGGAGCTGTTTTTT.

This clonotype was seen ten or more times. This chain links TRBV6-2 or TRBV6-3 with TRBJ2-7, with TRBD2 as a possible D gene (5 bases). The V end was cut by 7 bases, the J end by 1 base, with 8 bases between. The CDR3 contains 12 residues. CDR1 MNHEY and CDR2 SVGEGT come from the germline V gene. The CDR3 coding sequence is TGTGCCAGCAAGGGCGGGTCCTACGAGCAGTACTTC. Translating gives CASKGGSYEQYF.

Only a few counts were recorded for this clonotype. A much larger clone sits a single nucleotide away, making a read error possible. The chain couples TRBV9 to TRBJ2-1; D may correspond to TRBD1 or TRBD2 (6 bases each). Per the germline V gene, CDR1 is SGDLS and CDR2 is YYNGEE. The CDR3 has 15 amino acids. CDR3 bases: TGTGCCAGCAGTGACCGCGGGACAAGCTACAATGGGCAGTTCTTC. Translated: CASSDRGTSYNGQFF.

This clonotype came up many times. The chain carries TRBV10-3 and TRBJ1-2; TRBD1 matches 8 bases. V dropped 6 bases and J dropped 3; count of bases not matched to a gene: 3. CDR3 length: 13 amino acids. Germline V gene sequence: CDR1 ENHRY, CDR2 SYGVKD. The CDR3 reads CAISQGADYGYTF. CDR3 nucleotides: TGTGCCATCAGCCAGGGGGCCGACTATGGCTACACCTTC.

This clonotype was found many times. CDR3: CSANLPGSEQYF. In DNA, the CDR3 is TGCAGTGCTAATCTCCCGGGAAGCGAGCAGTACTTC. The rearrangement links TRBV20-1 to TRBJ2-7; a possible D gene is TRBD2 (5 bases). V was shortened by 4 bases and J by 6 bases, with 13 bases between the two germline ends. The CDR3 has 12 residues. Germline-derived CDR1 and CDR2 are DFQATT and SNEGSKA (reference sequence).

This clonotype was recorded many times. The chain uses TRBV7-2 and TRBJ2-6; 8 bases fit TRBD2. Germline loops: CDR1 SGHTA, CDR2 FQGNSA. The CDR3 is made up of 18 amino acids. The J segment lost 2 bases and the V segment lost 2 bases, leaving 8 bases of the junction unmatched. CDR3 nucleotides: TGTGCCAGCAGCTTAAGTGGCGGGGGGAACCCTGGGGCCAACGTCCTGACTTTC. Translation: CASSLSGGGNPGANVLTF.

This clonotype is a singleton in its sample. The CDR3 does not end in the conserved phenylalanine or tryptophan, so this is likely a read error. This sequence joins TRBV5-6 and TRBJ2-7; D might be TRBD1 (6 bases). This CDR3 has 16 amino acids. Germline assignment: CDR1 SGHDT and CDR2 YYEEEE. V lost 7 bases, J lost 5 bases, and 25 bases lay in between. CDR3 nucleotide sequence: TGTGCCAGCGGCTCAACTGGACAGCCCAGGGTCGACGAGCAGTACCTC. It codes for CASGSTGQPRVDEQYL.

This clonotype was recorded many times. The chain recombines TRBV30 with TRBJ2-5; possibly TRBD2 for D (5 bases). The V gene's germline CDR1 is GTSNPN and CDR2 SVGIG (reference sequence). The CDR3 runs 16 residues. The V end lost 0 bases, the J end lost 1 base, and 15 bases lay between the germline ends. The CDR3 DNA sequence: TGTGCCTGGAGTGTTGGGAGTGGGTGGATCCAAGAGACCCAGTACTTC. This encodes CAWSVGSGWIQETQYF.

Notes on this clonotype: With a much larger clone just one base away, this may be a read error. The rearrangement joins TRBV2 to TRBJ1-2; D uncertain. The germline V gene has CDR1 SNHLY and CDR2 FYNNEI. V lost 4 bases and J 1 base, leaving 4 bases between the germline ends. This CDR3 has 12 residues. In nucleotides, the CDR3 is TGTGCCAGCAGTGTCTTTAACTATGGCTACACCTTC. This codes for CASSVFNYGYTF. Using reference TRBV2 and TRBJ1-2 for the parts outside the CDR3, the full variable domain is EPEVTQTPSHQVTQMGQEVILRCVPISNHLYFYWYRQILGQKVEFLVSFYNNEISEKSEIFDDQFSVERPDGSNFTLKIRSTKLEDSAMYFCASSVFNYGYTFGSGTRLTVV.

The sample holds many counts of this clonotype. V and J are TRBV7-8 and TRBJ2-5; TRBD2 is a possible D gene (6 bases). V gave up 2 bases and J gave up 2 bases, with 21 bases separating them. CDR3 length equals 18 residues. Per the germline V gene, CDR1 is SGHVS and CDR2 is FQNEAQ. CDR3 loop: CASSLPDVGGSHQETQYF. CDR3 DNA: TGTGCCAGCAGCTTACCCGACGTCGGGGGTAGTCATCAAGAGACCCAGTACTTC. Supplemented by reference TRBV7-8 and TRBJ2-5, the full variable domain reads GAGVSQSPRYKVAKRGQDVALRCDPISGHVSLFWYQQALGQGPEFLTYFQNEAQLDKSGLPSDRFFAERPEGSVSTLKIQRTQQEDSAVYLCASSLPDVGGSHQETQYFGPGTRLLVL.

This clonotype was seen repeatedly, ten times or more. The chain employs TRBV28 and TRBJ2-7; 9 bases agree with TRBD1. The germline gives CDR1 MDHEN, CDR2 SYDVKM. CDR3 length equals 13 residues. With 10 bases clipped from V and 5 bases from J, the junction kept 9 bases outside the gene matches. DNA of the CDR3: TGTGCCATTCGGGAACAGGGGGCGAACGAGCAGTACTTC. It codes for CAIREQGANEQYF.

This clonotype occurred many times. V gene TRBV27 combines with J gene TRBJ2-7, with 9 bases fitting TRBD1. CDR3 length: 15 amino acids. CDR1 and CDR2 from the germline V gene are MNHEY and SMNVEV (reference sequence). The junction had 4 bases not matched to a gene; V was cut back by 3 bases and J by 1 base. The CDR3 region has the DNA TGTGCCAGCAGTTTGGCCGGGACAGGGTCCTACGAGCAGTACTTC. This encodes CASSLAGTGSYEQYF.

This clonotype was seen repeatedly, ten times or more. This chain connects TRBV2 to TRBJ2-1, with 7 bases fitting TRBD2. V was clipped by 2 bases and J by 10 bases; unmatched bases: 11. The CDR3 sequence is 15 residues long. Germline V gene data show CDR1 as SNHLY and CDR2 as FYNNEI. Written as DNA, the CDR3 is TGTGCCAGCAGTGAACAGAAACTAGCGATCGGCGAGCAGTTCTTC. This translates into CASSEQKLAIGEQFF. Full variable domain (rest looked up from reference TRBV2 and TRBJ2-1): EPEVTQTPSHQVTQMGQEVILRCVPISNHLYFYWYRQILGQKVEFLVSFYNNEISEKSEIFDDQFSVERPDGSNFTLKIRSTKLEDSAMYFCASSEQKLAIGEQFFGPGTRLTVL.

In this sample, this clonotype turned up many times. The CDR3 protein is CASSPIPSVFQETQYF. The CDR3 DNA reads as TGTGCCAGCAGCCCTATCCCTTCGGTATTCCAAGAGACCCAGTACTTC. The chain carries TRBV5-5 and TRBJ2-5; no firm D call. Germline CDR1 is SGHKS and CDR2 is YYEKEE (reference sequence). Trimming left V 4 bases short and J 1 base short, with 17 bases between. The CDR3 runs to 16 residues.

Ten or more counts support this clonotype. The chain links TRBV12-3 or TRBV12-4 to TRBJ2-7; perhaps TRBD2 as D (5 bases). V shed 6 bases and J shed 3 bases, with 12 bases lying between them. The CDR3 is 13 amino acids. CDR3 region: CASSPRGLYEQYF. The CDR3 nucleotides are TGTGCCAGCAGCCCTCGGGGTCTCTACGAGCAGTACTTC.

This clonotype was found many times. This sequence joins TRBV18 and TRBJ2-5, with D uncertain. The germline gives CDR1 KGHSH, CDR2 LQKENI. This CDR3 is 16 amino acids long. Trimming shortened V by 2 bases and J by 1 base, and 14 bases separated the two germline ends. CDR3 amino acids: CASSPNPAGAQETQYF. Here the CDR3 DNA reads TGTGCCAGCTCACCAAACCCGGCCGGCGCCCAAGAGACCCAGTACTTC. The full variable domain, with the rest looked up from reference TRBV18 and TRBJ2-5, is NAGVMQNPRHLVRRRGQEARLRCSPMKGHSHVYWYRQLPEEGLKFMVYLQKENIIDESGMPKERFSAEFPKEGPSILRIQQVVRGDSAAYFCASSPNPAGAQETQYFGPGTRLLVL.

This clonotype appeared many times. This chain uses TRBV5-1 with TRBJ1-2; possibly TRBD1 for D (5 bases). CDR3 length equals 15 residues. With 0 bases removed from V and 4 bases from J, the gap between germline ends came to 13 bases. Looked up from germline, CDR1 is SGHRS and CDR2 is YFSETQ. The CDR3 region is CASSLEGQGPYGYTF. CDR3 sequence (DNA): TGCGCCAGCAGCTTGGAGGGGCAGGGTCCCTATGGCTACACCTTC.

For this clonotype: This may come from a read error, since a much larger clone is one base off. V usage is TRBV5-1 and J usage is TRBJ2-2; D perhaps matches TRBD2 (5 bases). The germline V gene has CDR1 SGHRS and CDR2 YFSETQ. CDR3 length: 15 amino acids. The V end was cut by 4 bases, the J end by 1 base, with 11 bases between. The CDR3 DNA sequence: TGCGCCAGCAGCCAGGACTGGCAGAACACCGGGGAGCTGTTTTTT. This encodes CASSQDWQNTGELFF.

The sample holds many counts of this clonotype. The chain joins TRBV5-6 to TRBJ2-2; no firm D call. The CDR3 consists of 16 residues. Between the trimmed V and J ends, which lost 4 bases and 0 bases, there was a span of 13 bases. Per the germline V gene, CDR1 is SGHDT and CDR2 is YYEEEE. The CDR3 DNA sequence: TGTGCCAGCAGCCCCTGGAGTTCCGCGAACACCGGGGAGCTGTTTTTT. The encoded protein is CASSPWSSANTGELFF.

Ten or more counts support this clonotype. The J gene is TRBJ2-5, the V gene TRBV2; D might be TRBD2 (6 bases). Trimming removed 6 bases from V and 4 bases from J, with 9 bases in between. CDR3 length equals 12 residues. Germline lookup yields CDR1 SNHLY and CDR2 FYNNEI. CDR3: CASSRGAETQYF. The CDR3 nucleotides read TGTGCCAGCAGCCGCGGGGCAGAGACCCAGTACTTC. The full variable domain, with the rest looked up from reference TRBV2 and TRBJ2-5, is EPEVTQTPSHQVTQMGQEVILRCVPISNHLYFYWYRQILGQKVEFLVSFYNNEISEKSEIFDDQFSVERPDGSNFTLKIRSTKLEDSAMYFCASSRGAETQYFGPGTRLLVL.

In its sample, this clonotype was seen many times. The chain uses TRBV11-2 and TRBJ2-7, with TRBD1 matching 9 bases. The V segment lost 3 bases and the J segment 3 bases; nucleotides outside the gene matches: 6. Germline-derived CDR1 and CDR2 are SGHAT and FQNNGV. The CDR3 has 15 amino acids. CDR3 loop: CASSFSGQGYYEQYF. In nucleotides, the CDR3 is TGTGCCAGCAGCTTTAGTGGACAGGGGTACTACGAGCAGTACTTC.

This clonotype was found many times. V and J are TRBV21-1 and TRBJ2-3; the listed D gene, TRBD1, was not tested against the DNA. TRBV21-1 is listed as a pseudogene. This CDR3 has 15 amino acids. The CDR3 spells CASSIFRADTDTQYF. The CDR3 region has the DNA TGTGCCAGCAGCATATTCAGGGCGGACACAGATACGCAGTATTTT.

The table lists this clonotype with many counts. The chain is built from TRBV28 and TRBJ1-5; D might be TRBD1 (5 bases). Trimming cost V 6 bases and J 2 bases, with 8 bases left between them. Looked up from germline, CDR1 is MDHEN and CDR2 is SYDVKM. This CDR3 is 13 amino acids long. The CDR3 sequence is CASRTAGNQPQHF. As DNA, the CDR3 is TGTGCCAGCAGGACAGCGGGCAATCAGCCCCAGCATTTT.